Each of the 27 T cell receptor beta chains below was sequenced from the same sample in a study of vaccination and CD4 T cells after COVID-19. Oncomine TCR Beta short-read sequencing was applied to DNA from cultured CD4+ T cells. Using its own MiXCR run on the PCR reads, TCRdb lists one record per CDR3 protein. The repertoire holds around 15,000 distinct CDR3 sequences, about two fifths seen once, with about 7% in the top ten. Their antigens remain unidentified. Sample treatment: roughly 10-day PBMC culture with coronavirus spike peptide pools or control peptides (ViraFEST assay). This material consisted of CD4+ T cells from blood, cultured in vitro, taken after SARS-CoV-2 vaccination. These TCRs come from a human donor who had recovered from COVID-19.

The chain carries TRBV5-1 and TRBJ2-3; TRBD2 matches 7 bases. The V gene end was trimmed by 3 bases and the J gene end by 5 bases; junction bases not matched to a gene: 12. The germline V gene encodes CDR1 SGHRS and CDR2 YFSETQ. The CDR3 spans 16 residues. CDR3 protein: CASSSSGLTGGDTQYF. The DNA of the CDR3 is TGCGCCAGCAGCTCCTCGGGACTAACGGGAGGAGATACGCAGTATTTT.

A few counts support this clonotype. The chain combines TRBV20-1 with TRBJ2-3; tentatively, D is TRBD2 (5 bases). V was clipped by 7 bases and J by 6 bases, with 23 bases between them. The V gene's germline CDR1 is DFQATT and CDR2 SNEGSKA (reference sequence). This CDR3 comprises 15 residues. The CDR3 sequence is CSGSDFRLGGDTQYF. DNA of the CDR3: TGCAGTGGCAGCGATTTCAGACTGGGCGGGGATACGCAGTATTTT.

This clonotype has just a few counts. The gene calls are TRBV6-1 and TRBJ1-2, with D maybe TRBD1 (5 bases). The germline V and J ends were trimmed by 7 bases and 3 bases, with 12 bases remaining between them. The CDR3 consists of 13 residues. Per the germline V gene, CDR1 is MNHNS and CDR2 is SASEGT. CDR3 loop: CASITGLYYGYTF. CDR3 nucleotide sequence: TGTGCCAGCATTACAGGACTCTACTATGGCTACACCTTC.

The chain combines TRBV20-1 with TRBJ2-3, with D tentatively TRBD2 (6 bases). The V gene lost 3 bases and the J gene lost 3 bases, with 16 bases spanning the gap. The CDR3 spans 15 residues. Germline values: CDR1 DFQATT, CDR2 SNEGSKA (reference sequence). This CDR3 is CSASVSGSETDTQYF. The DNA of the CDR3 is TGCAGTGCTAGTGTTTCCGGGAGTGAAACAGATACGCAGTATTTT.

The rearrangement uses TRBV7-9 and TRBJ2-5; 9 bases map to TRBD1. Germline assignment: CDR1 SEHNR and CDR2 FQNEAQ (reference sequence). Unmatched junction bases numbered 5, after V lost 3 bases and J lost 0 bases. The CDR3 spans 16 residues. As DNA, the CDR3 is TGTGCCAGCAGCTTTTCGACAGGGGGGTACCAAGAGACCCAGTACTTC. This codes for CASSFSTGGYQETQYF.

The chain is built from TRBV20-1 and TRBJ2-7, with D perhaps matching TRBD2 (6 bases). The CDR3 consists of 13 residues. Germline V gene lookup returns CDR1 DFQATT and CDR2 SNEGSKA (reference sequence). With 8 bases removed from V and 3 bases from J, the gap between germline ends came to 17 bases. The CDR3 coding sequence is TGCAGTACGCTTGGGGACTCGAGCTACGAGCAGTACTTC. Residues: CSTLGDSSYEQYF.

In its sample, this clonotype was seen once. The CDR3 sequence is CASSRQAGAGNTIYF. CDR3 sequence (DNA): TGCGCCAGCAGCCGCCAGGCGGGGGCTGGAAACACCATATATTTT. The chain uses TRBV4-3 and TRBJ1-3; D is perhaps TRBD1 (5 bases). Germline V lookup: CDR1 LGHNA, CDR2 YSLEER. CDR3 length equals 15 residues. The germline V and J ends were trimmed by 4 bases and 2 bases, with 12 bases remaining between them.

This clonotype was seen a single time. The chain has TRBV20-1 and TRBJ2-7, with 13 bases identical to TRBD2. The junction had 8 bases not matched to a gene; V was cut back by 6 bases and J by 0 bases. CDR3 length: 16 amino acids. Looked up from germline, CDR1 is DFQATT and CDR2 is SNEGSKA (reference sequence). CDR3 bases: TGCAGTGCAACCGGGACTAGCGGGGAAAGCTCCTACGAGCAGTACTTC. Translating gives CSATGTSGESSYEQYF.

The rearrangement links TRBV28 to TRBJ2-6; D is unresolved. Per germline, CDR1 MDHEN and CDR2 SYDVKM. The CDR3 extends over 14 amino acids. V was clipped by 5 bases and J by 4 bases, with 9 bases between them. CDR3 in DNA: TGTGCCAGCAGTCGGATCGCCGGGGCCAACGTCCTGACTTTC. Its protein product is CASSRIAGANVLTF.

This clonotype is categorized as medium-sized. The chain links TRBV6-1 to TRBJ1-5; D is possibly TRBD1 (6 bases). In germline, CDR1 is MNHNS, CDR2 SASEGT. CDR3 length: 15 amino acids. V lost 5 bases to trimming and J lost 5 bases, with 16 bases between them. In DNA form, the CDR3 reads TGTGCCAGCAGTCCCCAGACAGGAACCTATCAGCCCCAGCATTTT. It is translated as CASSPQTGTYQPQHF.

This clonotype has a handful of counts. The chain combines TRBV24-1 with TRBJ2-5, with D tentatively TRBD1 or TRBD2 (7 bases each). Trimming removed 8 bases from V and 5 bases from J, with 17 bases in between. The CDR3 has 14 residues. Germline lookup yields CDR1 KGHDR and CDR2 SFDVKD. CDR3 sequence (DNA): TGTGCCACCATCGGCTATCAGGGGGGGGAGACCCAGTACTTC. Residues: CATIGYQGGETQYF.

V and J are TRBV10-3 and TRBJ2-1, with D perhaps given as TRBD1 or TRBD2 (5 bases each). Germline CDR1 reads ENHRY; CDR2 reads SYGVKD. V was trimmed by 3 bases and J by 3 bases, leaving 9 bases between them. The CDR3 spans 14 residues. CDR3 amino acids: CAISDAGSYNEQFF. The CDR3, as DNA: TGTGCCATCAGTGACGCAGGGAGCTACAATGAGCAGTTCTTC.

Remarks on this clonotype: Its ends do not fully match the called genes, so a read error is possible. The chain is built from TRBV19 and TRBJ2-7, with D unclear. The CDR3 consists of 14 residues. Germline V gene lookup returns CDR1 LNHDA and CDR2 SQIVND (reference sequence). The CDR3 is CASNISVNSYEQYF. CDR3 bases: TGTGCCAGTAATATATCGGTCAACTCCTACGAGCAGTACTTC.

This clonotype counts as medium-sized. V and J are TRBV2 and TRBJ2-7; no firm D call. V lost 4 bases, J lost 1 base, and 5 bases lay in between. In germline, CDR1 is SNHLY, CDR2 FYNNEI. This CDR3 spans 12 amino acids. CDR3 amino acids: CASSALSYEQYF. The CDR3 region has the DNA TGTGCCAGCAGTGCGTTATCCTACGAGCAGTACTTC.

This clonotype was seen a few times. The chain recombines TRBV10-3 with TRBJ2-3, with D perhaps TRBD1 or TRBD2 (5 bases each). This CDR3 is 12 amino acids long. Per the germline V gene, CDR1 is ENHRY and CDR2 is SYGVKD. V was shortened by 8 bases and J by 2 bases, with 8 bases between the two germline ends. CDR3 protein: CAIRDLTDTQYF. DNA of the CDR3: TGTGCCATCCGGGACCTCACAGATACGCAGTATTTT.

The chain employs TRBV6-2 or TRBV6-3 and TRBJ2-5, with 13 bases lining up with TRBD2. This CDR3 region has 19 residues. The V and J ends lost 5 bases and 2 bases, in that order; junction bases with no gene match: 14. CDR1 is MNHEY and CDR2 is SVGEGT in the germline V gene. The CDR3 spells CASSDWGGLAGTFQETQYF. The DNA for the CDR3 is TGTGCCAGCAGTGACTGGGGGGGACTAGCGGGGACGTTTCAAGAGACCCAGTACTTC.

This clonotype was seen a single time. This rearrangement joins TRBV6-1 to TRBJ2-6; possibly TRBD1 for D (6 bases). Between the trimmed V and J ends, which lost 6 bases and 2 bases, there was a span of 11 bases. This CDR3 has 15 amino acids. Germline loops: CDR1 MNHNS, CDR2 SASEGT. The CDR3 loop is CASSQEGAGANVLTF. The CDR3 region has the DNA TGTGCCAGCAGCCAAGAGGGGGCTGGGGCCAACGTCCTGACTTTC.

This clonotype appeared a few times. The J gene is TRBJ1-1, the V gene TRBV5-4; possible D gene TRBD1, 6 bases. In germline, CDR1 is SGHNT, CDR2 YYREEE (reference sequence). This CDR3 spans 13 amino acids. Trimming removed 4 bases from V and 4 bases from J, with 11 bases in between. CDR3 protein: CASSPQGRTEAFF. The CDR3 DNA sequence: TGTGCCAGCAGCCCTCAGGGGCGCACTGAAGCTTTCTTT.

The chain's CDR3 is CASSPRRGETQYF. CDR3 in DNA: TGTGCCAGCAGCCCACGCCGGGGAGAGACCCAGTACTTC. The rearrangement uses TRBV7-6 and TRBJ2-5, with D perhaps TRBD2 (5 bases). V was pared by 5 bases and J by 4 bases, with 11 bases between. CDR3 length: 13 amino acids. CDR1 is SGHVS, CDR2 FNYEAQ, per germline. Using reference TRBV7-6 and TRBJ2-5 for the parts outside the CDR3, the full variable domain is GAGVSQSPRYKVTKRGQDVALRCDPISGHVSLYWYRQALGQGPEFLTYFNYEAQQDKSGLPNDRFSAERPEGSISTLTIQRTEQRDSAMYRCASSPRRGETQYFGPGTRLLVL.

This clonotype was seen a handful of times. The V call is TRBV12-3 or TRBV12-4, the J call TRBJ2-7; D is undetermined. Trimming took off 6 bases at V and 4 bases at J, with 16 bases between the two ends. The CDR3 spans 14 residues. The DNA of the CDR3 is TGTGCCAGCAGCCGGTCTAGAGTTGGGTACGAGCAGTACTTC. This codes for CASSRSRVGYEQYF.

V gene TRBV7-2 combines with J gene TRBJ2-5; no reliable D call. CDR3 length equals 13 residues. V shed 4 bases and J shed 5 bases, with 11 bases lying between them. Per the germline V gene, CDR1 is SGHTA and CDR2 is FQGNSA. For the CDR3, the DNA is TGTGCCAGCAGCTCATGGGCCATGGAGACCCAGTACTTC. Its translation is CASSSWAMETQYF. Based on the CDR3 plus reference TRBV7-2 and TRBJ2-5, the full variable domain is GAGVSQSPSNKVTEKGKDVELRCDPISGHTALYWYRQSLGQGLEFLIYFQGNSAPDKSGLPSDRFSAERTGGSVSTLTIQRTQQEDSAVYLCASSSWAMETQYFGPGTRLLVL.

The chain links TRBV20-1 to TRBJ2-7; TRBD1 aligns across 8 bases. The trim removed 7 bases at V and 5 bases at J, leaving 7 bases unmatched. The CDR3 is 12 amino acids. In germline, CDR1 is DFQATT, CDR2 SNEGSKA (reference sequence). As DNA, the CDR3 is TGCAGTGTGTCCAGGGGGCGACACGAGCAGTACTTC. Translation: CSVSRGRHEQYF.

This clonotype showed up just a few times. The V and J genes are TRBV2 and TRBJ2-5, with D unresolved. The CDR3 is made up of 14 amino acids. V gave up 8 bases and J gave up 4 bases, with 17 bases separating them. Germline V gives CDR1 SNHLY, CDR2 FYNNEI. In DNA, the CDR3 is TGTGCCAGCCACTGGGTCGCCCTGGGAGAGACCCAGTACTTC. As protein: CASHWVALGETQYF.

This clonotype was observed a handful of times. This chain links TRBV20-1 with TRBJ2-7; no reliable D call. CDR1 is DFQATT, CDR2 SNEGSKA, per germline (reference sequence). The CDR3 runs to 15 residues. The V end was cut by 0 bases, the J end by 0 bases, with 12 bases between. CDR3 coding DNA: TGCAGTGCTAGAGATCCGCGGTTAAGCTCCTACGAGCAGTACTTC. Its translation is CSARDPRLSSYEQYF.

This clonotype has more than one count but fewer than ten. This chain links TRBV20-1 with TRBJ1-5, with D unresolved. The CDR3 loop spans 12 amino acids. Germline CDR1 is DFQATT and CDR2 is SNEGSKA (reference sequence). V lost 4 bases and J lost 4, with 8 bases in between. The CDR3 sequence is CSATLGNQPQHF. CDR3 nucleotide sequence: TGCAGTGCTACCCTTGGGAATCAGCCCCAGCATTTT.

The rearrangement joins TRBV11-3 to TRBJ2-2; 7 bases align to TRBD2. Per the germline V gene, CDR1 is SGHNT and CDR2 is YENEEA. The CDR3 extends over 16 amino acids. Trimming cost V 5 bases and J 3 bases; bases outside gene matches: 9. CDR3 protein: CASSPWGEGDTGELFF. DNA of the CDR3: TGTGCCAGCAGCCCTTGGGGGGAGGGAGACACCGGGGAGCTGTTTTTT.

Here the CDR3 DNA reads TGTGCCTGGAGTGTACCCACTAGCGCCTTACAAGAGACCCAGTACTTC. It specifies CAWSVPTSALQETQYF. The rearrangement uses TRBV30 and TRBJ2-5; TRBD2 matches 7 bases. This CDR3 has 16 residues. Trimming took 0 bases from V and 2 from J; bases not matched to a gene: 9. Germline V gives CDR1 GTSNPN, CDR2 SVGIG (reference sequence). Full variable domain (outside the CDR3, taken from reference TRBV30 and TRBJ2-5): SQTIHQWPATLVQPVGSPLSLECTVEGTSNPNLYWYRQAAGRGLQLLFYSVGIGQISSEVPQNLSASRPQDRQFILSSKKLLLSDSGFYLCAWSVPTSALQETQYFGPGTRLLVL.